These 27 T cell receptor beta chains share one sample of origin, sequenced in a study of beta chain features in type 1 diabetes. Expressed TCRB transcripts were sequenced, since all the RNA that had been isolated was reverse transcribed. Some clones are missing from TCRdb's copy, which holds only in-frame ones; the method was immunoSEQ multiplex PCR. The sample lists more than 300,000 clones, approximately 8.2% occurring once. Sequencing was performed on central memory CD4+ T cells from blood. These receptors originate from a woman between 18 and 29 years old in good health.

This clone was seen more than once but under ten times. The V and J genes are TRBV9 and TRBJ2-5; 7 positions agree with TRBD2. The V segment lost 3 bases and the J segment 4 bases; nucleotides outside the gene matches: 9. The length of the CDR3 is 15 residues. Per germline, CDR1 SGDLS and CDR2 YYNGEE. The CDR3 region is CASSGGGSARETQYF. CDR3 bases: TGTGCCAGCAGCGGGGGCGGGAGCGCCCGAGAGACCCAGTACTTC.

This clone was observed a few times. This sample includes further DNA sequences coding for the same CDR3. V usage is TRBV7-3 and J usage is TRBJ2-2; D perhaps matches TRBD2 (5 bases). Germline V CDR1 and CDR2: SGHTA, FQGTGA. Trimming shortened V by 1 base and J by 6 bases, and 6 bases separated the two germline ends. The CDR3 spans 13 residues. CDR3 region: CASSLIGAGELFF. DNA of the CDR3: TGTGCCAGCAGCTTAATCGGGGCCGGGGAGCTGTTTTTT.

The chain is built from TRBV4-2 and TRBJ2-7, with 9 bases lining up with TRBD2. Germline CDR1 is LGHNA and CDR2 is YNFKEQ. This CDR3 is built from 16 residues. V gave up 3 bases and J gave up 1 base; unmatched junction bases: 7. CDR3 residues: CASSQAWGLASYEQYF. CDR3 nucleotide sequence: TGTGCCAGCAGCCAGGCCTGGGGACTAGCTTCCTACGAGCAGTACTTC.

This clone was seen more than once but under ten times. This chain uses TRBV7-9 with TRBJ2-1; 8 bases align to TRBD1. Germline V gene data show CDR1 as SEHNR and CDR2 as FQNEAQ (reference sequence). This CDR3 is built from 13 residues. The trim removed 7 bases at V and 7 bases at J, leaving 6 bases unmatched. DNA of the CDR3: TGTGCCAGCAACGCCCAGGGGGCGAATGAGCAGTTCTTC. It encodes CASNAQGANEQFF.

This clone came up many times. This chain joins TRBV7-8 and TRBJ2-1; 8 bases are a match to TRBD1. Germline-derived CDR1 and CDR2 are SGHVS and FQNEAQ. This CDR3 contains 15 residues. Trimming cost V 5 bases and J 4 bases; bases outside gene matches: 7. The CDR3 DNA reads as TGTGCCAGCAGCATTACAGGGGGGCCTTACAATGAGCAGTTCTTC. Translating it yields CASSITGGPYNEQFF. The full variable domain, in which reference TRBV7-8 and TRBJ2-1 provide the parts outside the CDR3, is GAGVSQSPRYKVAKRGQDVALRCDPISGHVSLFWYQQALGQGPEFLTYFQNEAQLDKSGLPSDRFFAERPEGSVSTLKIQRTQQEDSAVYLCASSITGGPYNEQFFGPGTRLTVL.

This sequence joins TRBV28 and TRBJ2-1; the match to TRBD2 covers 9 bases. The germline gives CDR1 MDHEN, CDR2 SYDVKM. V was clipped by 1 base and J by 5 bases; unmatched bases: 9. This CDR3 is built from 17 residues. CDR3 sequence (DNA): TGTGCCAGCAGTTTATTGGCGGGAGGGCGTACGGACAATGAGCAGTTCTTC. Translation gives CASSLLAGGRTDNEQFF.

V and J are TRBV5-1 and TRBJ2-1; 9 positions agree with TRBD1. J gave up 2 bases and V 6 bases, and 6 bases lay outside the gene matches. Germline values: CDR1 SGHRS, CDR2 YFSETQ. The CDR3 runs to 15 residues. The DNA for the CDR3 is TGCGCCAGCACGGGACAGGGAGGCACCTACAATGAGCAGTTCTTC. Translating it yields CASTGQGGTYNEQFF.

On this clone itself: The sample contains more than one DNA sequence encoding this CDR3. V gene TRBV4-3 combines with J gene TRBJ2-3; no definite D call. The CDR3 runs 14 residues. Trimming took off 0 bases at V and 6 bases at J, with 10 bases between the two ends. Germline CDR1 LGHNA, CDR2 YSLEER. Written as DNA, the CDR3 is TGCGCCAGCAGCCAAGATGCTAACACGGATACGCAGTATTTT. Protein product: CASSQDANTDTQYF.

This clone came up a few times. V and J are TRBV18 and TRBJ2-1; D unclear. V lost 8 bases to trimming and J lost 8 bases, with 22 bases between them. CDR1 and CDR2 from the germline V gene are KGHSH and LQKENI. This CDR3 is 15 amino acids long. CDR3 sequence: CASTWAQTGLHEQFF. The CDR3 bases are TGTGCCAGCACCTGGGCCCAGACGGGCCTCCATGAGCAGTTCTTC.

This clone was recorded a few times. This chain joins TRBV27 and TRBJ2-3, with 12 bases fitting TRBD2. Trimming cost V 6 bases and J 5 bases; bases outside gene matches: 21. Germline lookup yields CDR1 MNHEY and CDR2 SMNVEV (reference sequence). This CDR3 has 20 residues. CDR3 in DNA: TGTGCCAGCAGGGCACCAAAGGACCACCTAGCGGGAGGGCCGGGAGATACGCAGTATTTT. Translated, it gives CASRAPKDHLAGGPGDTQYF.

This chain joins TRBV7-8 and TRBJ1-1; D not resolved. This CDR3 region has 14 residues. The V gene lost 6 bases and the J gene lost 4 bases, with 15 bases spanning the gap. The germline CDR1 and CDR2 sequences are SGHVS and FQNEAQ. DNA of the CDR3: TGTGCCAGCAGGAACAACCAGGCATCCACTGAAGCTTTCTTT. Protein sequence: CASRNNQASTEAFF.

The gene calls are TRBV7-8 and TRBJ2-7; D gene uncertain. The CDR3 is made up of 14 amino acids. CDR1 and CDR2 (germline): SGHVS, FQNEAQ. V gave up 5 bases and J gave up 5 bases, with 16 bases separating them. The CDR3 protein is CASSPMSPSNEQYF. The CDR3 region has the DNA TGTGCCAGCAGCCCTATGTCGCCGTCCAACGAGCAGTACTTC.

J is TRBJ2-7 and V is TRBV10-3; TRBD2 matches at 11 bases. The V gene's germline CDR1 is ENHRY and CDR2 SYGVKD. CDR3 length equals 16 residues. The J segment lost 0 bases and the V segment lost 3 bases, leaving 4 bases of the junction unmatched. CDR3 sequence (DNA): TGTGCCATCAGTGAAGGACTAGCGGGTAGCTCCTACGAGCAGTACTTC. Protein: CAISEGLAGSSYEQYF.

This clone was detected a few times. The chain recombines TRBV29-1 with TRBJ2-5; TRBD1 matches 8 bases. Germline lookup yields CDR1 SQVTM and CDR2 ANQGSEA. This CDR3 region has 15 residues. After removal of 3 bases from V and 5 bases from J, the junction contained 11 bases not matched to a gene. This CDR3 reads CSVDNGQGSRETQYF. The CDR3 region has the DNA TGCAGCGTTGATAATGGACAGGGCTCAAGGGAGACCCAGTACTTC.

There are many counts of this clone. J is TRBJ2-1 and V is TRBV7-9; D perhaps matches TRBD2 (6 bases). CDR3 size: 18 residues. Germline values: CDR1 SEHNR, CDR2 FQNEAQ (reference sequence). Trimming left V 5 bases short and J 0 bases short, with 20 bases between. The CDR3 DNA reads as TGTGCCAGCAGCCACACCGACCCGGGACTCAGCTCCTACAATGAGCAGTTCTTC. It encodes CASSHTDPGLSSYNEQFF.

This clone has a handful of counts. The chain has TRBV5-1 and TRBJ2-5, with 7 bases identical to TRBD1. Trimming cost V 2 bases and J 2 bases; bases outside gene matches: 3. The CDR3 runs to 14 residues. From germline, CDR1 is SGHRS and CDR2 YFSETQ. This CDR3 is CASSFPGQQETQYF. In DNA, the CDR3 is TGCGCCAGCAGCTTCCCGGGACAGCAAGAGACCCAGTACTTC.

This clone was detected a few times. CDR3 residues: CAVARGRQETQYF. The CDR3 DNA reads TGTGCCGTCGCCCGGGGAAGGCAAGAGACCCAGTACTTC. The chain couples TRBV6-5 to TRBJ2-5, with TRBD2 as a possible D gene (5 bases). V was cut by 11 bases and J by 2 bases, with 15 bases left in between. Germline assignment: CDR1 MNHEY and CDR2 SVGAGI. The CDR3 sequence is 13 residues long.

This clone has only a few counts. The chain is built from TRBV28 and TRBJ2-1, with D possibly being TRBD2 (5 bases). Trimming left V 7 bases short and J 3 bases short, with 10 bases between. Germline V lookup: CDR1 MDHEN, CDR2 SYDVKM. The CDR3 runs to 13 residues. CDR3 amino acids: CASIGGDYNEQFF. The CDR3 DNA is TGTGCCAGCATCGGAGGTGACTACAATGAGCAGTTCTTC.

This clone appeared many times. The chain is built from TRBV11-2 and TRBJ2-1, with 10 bases matching TRBD2. Looked up from germline, CDR1 is SGHAT and CDR2 is FQNNGV. This CDR3 is built from 18 residues. Trimming cost V 2 bases and J 6 bases; bases outside gene matches: 13. CDR3 nucleotide sequence: TGTGCCAGCAGCTTAAATCCGACTTCCAGCGGGAGGGCCAATGAGCAGTTCTTC. Protein sequence: CASSLNPTSSGRANEQFF.

This clone occurred many times. The V gene is TRBV29-1, the J gene TRBJ2-3, with D perhaps TRBD2 (5 bases). The germline V and J ends were trimmed by 4 bases and 6 bases, with 17 bases remaining between them. Per the germline V gene, CDR1 is SQVTM and CDR2 is ANQGSEA. The CDR3 loop spans 14 amino acids. The CDR3 DNA sequence: TGCAGCGTTGCGGACTCCCTTACTGCGGATACGCAGTATTTT. Translation: CSVADSLTADTQYF.

In its sample, this clone was seen a few times. This rearrangement joins TRBV7-9 to TRBJ1-2; D is unclear. The length of the CDR3 is 14 residues. The germline V gene encodes CDR1 SEHNR and CDR2 FQNEAQ (reference sequence). V lost 4 bases, J lost 1 base, and 10 bases lay in between. For the CDR3, the DNA is TGTGCCAGCAGCTCCGCAGACGGTAACTATGGCTACACCTTC. The encoded protein is CASSSADGNYGYTF. Based on the CDR3 plus reference TRBV7-9 and TRBJ1-2, the full variable domain is DTGVSQNPRHKITKRGQNVTFRCDPISEHNRLYWYRQTLGQGPEFLTYFQNEAQLEKSRLLSDRFSAERPKGSFSTLEIQRTEQGDSAMYLCASSSADGNYGYTFGSGTRLTVV.

This chain joins TRBV7-6 and TRBJ1-2; perhaps TRBD1 as D (6 bases). Germline assignment: CDR1 SGHVS and CDR2 FNYEAQ. Trimming stripped 5 bases from V and 8 bases from J, with 21 bases between. This CDR3 is 15 amino acids long. The CDR3 loop is CASSPVAGEGWGYTF. The CDR3 coding sequence is TGTGCCAGCAGCCCAGTGGCAGGGGAAGGGTGGGGCTACACCTTC. Using reference TRBV7-6 and TRBJ1-2 for the parts outside the CDR3, the full variable domain is GAGVSQSPRYKVTKRGQDVALRCDPISGHVSLYWYRQALGQGPEFLTYFNYEAQQDKSGLPNDRFSAERPEGSISTLTIQRTEQRDSAMYRCASSPVAGEGWGYTFGSGTRLTVV.

This clone appeared a few times. The chain combines TRBV9 with TRBJ2-1; D gene uncertain. The CDR3 consists of 12 residues. Germline lookup yields CDR1 SGDLS and CDR2 YYNGEE. Trimming stripped 3 bases from V and 6 bases from J, with 7 bases between. CDR3 loop: CASSASGNEQFF. Written as DNA, the CDR3 is TGTGCCAGCAGCGCCAGTGGCAATGAGCAGTTCTTC.

The rearrangement links TRBV29-1 to TRBJ2-3; D unclear. The CDR3 contains 14 residues. Trimming took off 1 base at V and 6 bases at J, with 14 bases between the two ends. Germline lookup yields CDR1 SQVTM and CDR2 ANQGSEA. CDR3 region: CSVEVDKGPDTQYF. For the CDR3, the DNA is TGCAGCGTTGAAGTAGATAAGGGCCCGGATACGCAGTATTTT.

The rearrangement uses TRBV4-2 and TRBJ2-3; 14 bases fit TRBD2. After removal of 5 bases from V and 3 bases from J, the junction contained 7 bases not matched to a gene. The CDR3 sequence is 17 residues long. Per the germline V gene, CDR1 is LGHNA and CDR2 is YNFKEQ. CDR3 nucleotide sequence: TGTGCCAGCAGCTTTCGACTAGCGGGAGGGTATACAGATACGCAGTATTTT. Residues: CASSFRLAGGYTDTQYF.

The count of this clone is one. The genes are TRBV2 and TRBJ1-1; TRBD1 is a possible D gene (5 bases). Germline V gene lookup returns CDR1 SNHLY and CDR2 FYNNEI. This CDR3 is built from 14 residues. V lost 5 bases, J lost 2 bases, and 12 bases lay in between. CDR3 in amino acids: CASSKGRGNTEAFF. CDR3 DNA: TGTGCCAGCAGTAAGGGGAGAGGCAACACTGAAGCTTTCTTT.

This clone was seen a few times. The chain has TRBV27 and TRBJ2-1; 7 nucleotides match TRBD1. This CDR3 is 14 amino acids long. Trimming at V came to 3 bases and at J to 7 bases, leaving 6 bases not matched to a gene. The germline CDR1 and CDR2 sequences are MNHEY and SMNVEV (reference sequence). In DNA, the CDR3 is TGTGCCAGCAGTTTCTGGTCAGGGGGTAATGAGCAGTTCTTC. Translation: CASSFWSGGNEQFF.